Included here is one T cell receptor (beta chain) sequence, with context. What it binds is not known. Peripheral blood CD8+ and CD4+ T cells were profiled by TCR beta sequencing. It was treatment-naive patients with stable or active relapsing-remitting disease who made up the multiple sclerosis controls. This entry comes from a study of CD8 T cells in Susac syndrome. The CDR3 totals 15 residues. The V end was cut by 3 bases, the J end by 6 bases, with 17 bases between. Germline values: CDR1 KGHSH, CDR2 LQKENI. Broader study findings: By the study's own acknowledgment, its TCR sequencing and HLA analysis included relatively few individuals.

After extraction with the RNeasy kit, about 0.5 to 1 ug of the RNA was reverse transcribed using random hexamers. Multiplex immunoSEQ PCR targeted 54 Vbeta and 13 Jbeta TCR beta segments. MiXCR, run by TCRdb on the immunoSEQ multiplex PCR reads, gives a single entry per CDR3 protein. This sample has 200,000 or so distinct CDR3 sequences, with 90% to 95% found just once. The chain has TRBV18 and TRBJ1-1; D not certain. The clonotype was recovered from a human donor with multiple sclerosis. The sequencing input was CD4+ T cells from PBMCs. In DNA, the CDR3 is TGTGCCAGCTCACCCATAACAGACACCGTCGCTGAAGCTTTCTTT. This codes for CASSPITDTVAEAFF.